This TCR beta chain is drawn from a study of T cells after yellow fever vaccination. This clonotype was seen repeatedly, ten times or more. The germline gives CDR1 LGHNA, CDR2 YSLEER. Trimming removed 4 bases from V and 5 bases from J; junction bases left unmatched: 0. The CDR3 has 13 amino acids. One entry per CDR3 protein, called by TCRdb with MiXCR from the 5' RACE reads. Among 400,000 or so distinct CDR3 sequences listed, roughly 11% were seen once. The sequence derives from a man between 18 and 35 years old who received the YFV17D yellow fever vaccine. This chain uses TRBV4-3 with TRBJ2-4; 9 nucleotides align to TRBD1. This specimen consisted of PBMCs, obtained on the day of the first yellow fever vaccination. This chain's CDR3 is CASSRDRENIQYF. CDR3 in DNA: TGCGCCAGCAGCCGGGACAGGGAAAACATTCAGTACTTC.